What follows are 29 T cell receptor beta chains derived from one specimen sequenced in a study of cytomegalovirus exposure and HLA in healthy donors. PCR employed 60 Vbeta and 13 Jbeta primers. The protocol was immunoSEQ multiplex PCR, while the TCRdb copy is restricted to in-frame clones and leaves out a portion. The sample lists 81,000 or so clones, over 65% seen once, with 2.5% to 3% in the top ten. Sequencing was done on a sample of PBMCs. These TCRs come from a man aged 45-60 years in good health and CMV-seropositive.

V is TRBV7-9 and J is TRBJ1-1; 8 nucleotides match TRBD1. The germline CDR1 and CDR2 sequences are SEHNR and FQNEAQ (reference sequence). V shed 4 bases, J shed 1 base, and the junction held 8 bases outside the gene matches. This CDR3 spans 16 amino acids. CDR3 DNA sequence: TGTGCCAGCAGCTCCAAACCGGGACAGGAGAACACTGAAGCTTTCTTT. Translation gives CASSSKPGQENTEAFF.

This sequence joins TRBV11-3 and TRBJ2-1; maybe TRBD1 (7 bases). V was shortened by 0 bases and J by 1 base, with 16 bases between the two germline ends. This CDR3 comprises 18 residues. In germline, CDR1 is SGHNT, CDR2 YENEEA. CDR3 in DNA: TGTGCCAGCAGCTTAGATCCGGTCGCAGGGGGGTCCTACAATGAGCAGTTCTTC. It yields the protein CASSLDPVAGGSYNEQFF.

This chain joins TRBV10-3 and TRBJ2-5, with TRBD1 matching over 9 bases. The tail of the sequence fits TRBJ2-7 better, so the J call may be wrong. This CDR3 comprises 14 residues. The germline CDR1 and CDR2 sequences are ENHRY and SYGVKD. CDR3 residues: CAIRGDREIGEQYF. The DNA for the CDR3 is TGTGCCATCAGGGGGGACAGGGAAATTGGCGAGCAGTACTTC.

The V gene is TRBV5-1, the J gene TRBJ2-5, with 8 nucleotides matching TRBD2. The trim removed 5 bases at V and 0 bases at J, leaving 3 bases unmatched. Germline CDR1 SGHRS, CDR2 YFSETQ. This CDR3 has 14 residues. The CDR3 nucleotides are TGCGCCAGCAGATCGGGGGGGTACCAAGAGACCCAGTACTTC. It encodes CASRSGGYQETQYF. The entire variable domain, with the rest obtained from reference TRBV5-1 and TRBJ2-5, is as follows: KAGVTQTPRYLIKTRGQQVTLSCSPISGHRSVSWYQQTPGQGLQFLFEYFSETQRNKGNFPGRFSGRQFSNSRSEMNVSTLELGDSALYLCASRSGGYQETQYFGPGTRLLVL.

For the CDR3, the DNA is TGCGCCAGCAGCGTGGACGGCCTGGGGGCGGGCTACACCTTC. Translated: CASSVDGLGAGYTF. The V call is TRBV5-1, the J call TRBJ1-2; maybe TRBD1 (6 bases). V was trimmed by 4 bases and J by 8 bases, leaving 18 bases between them. Germline V CDR1 and CDR2: SGHRS, YFSETQ. This CDR3 has 14 residues.

The chain is built from TRBV28 and TRBJ2-7; the match to TRBD1 covers 10 bases. Germline CDR1 and CDR2: MDHEN and SYDVKM. The CDR3 length is 14 residues. V shed 2 bases, J shed 7 bases, and the junction held 5 bases outside the gene matches. The CDR3 DNA follows: TGTGCCAGCAGTTTACTCGACAGGGGGCAAGAGCAGTACTTC. Translated: CASSLLDRGQEQYF.

J is TRBJ2-1 and V is TRBV5-1, with 7 nucleotides matching TRBD2. The V gene end was trimmed by 2 bases and the J gene end by 7 bases; junction bases not matched to a gene: 12. The V gene's germline CDR1 is SGHRS and CDR2 YFSETQ. This CDR3 has 16 amino acids. This CDR3 reads CASSFSGGEGENEQFF. CDR3 sequence (DNA): TGCGCCAGCAGCTTCAGTGGGGGGGAAGGAGAGAATGAGCAGTTCTTC. The full variable domain, with the rest looked up from reference TRBV5-1 and TRBJ2-1, is KAGVTQTPRYLIKTRGQQVTLSCSPISGHRSVSWYQQTPGQGLQFLFEYFSETQRNKGNFPGRFSGRQFSNSRSEMNVSTLELGDSALYLCASSFSGGEGENEQFFGPGTRLTVL.

The chain has TRBV6-5 and TRBJ1-1; no definite D call. V gave up 4 bases and J gave up 0 bases, with 12 bases separating them. The CDR3 totals 15 residues. Germline CDR1 reads MNHEY; CDR2 reads SVGAGI. The CDR3, as DNA: TGTGCCAGCAGTTCGGCAGGAACGATGAACACTGAAGCTTTCTTT. Encoded protein: CASSSAGTMNTEAFF.

This chain uses TRBV7-5 with TRBJ2-7; the D call of TRBD2 is as the table states it, not checked on the DNA. TRBV7-5 is recorded as a pseudogene. The CDR3 loop spans 15 amino acids. In DNA, the CDR3 is TGTGTCAGAAGCTTAGTTTGCCCGGACTCTGGGGAGCAGTACTTC. This sequence encodes CVRSLVCPDSGEQYF.

This chain links TRBV19 with TRBJ2-7; TRBD2 matches 12 bases. V lost 6 bases, J lost 7 bases, and 7 bases stayed unmatched. The germline V gene has CDR1 LNHDA and CDR2 SQIVND (reference sequence). The CDR3 consists of 14 residues. Here the CDR3 reads CASSRLAGVREQYF. The CDR3 nucleotides read TGTGCCAGTAGCCGACTAGCGGGAGTCAGGGAGCAGTACTTC. Looking up the rest from reference TRBV19 and TRBJ2-7 gives the full variable domain: DGGITQSPKYLFRKEGQNVTLSCEQNLNHDAMYWYRQDPGQGLRLIYYSQIVNDFQKGDIAEGYSVSREKKESFPLTVTSAQKNPTAFYLCASSRLAGVREQYFGPGTRLTVT.

The chain carries TRBV7-9 and TRBJ2-4; 7 bases are a match to TRBD2. CDR1 and CDR2 (germline): SEHNR, FQNEAQ (reference sequence). Losses at the gene ends were 9 bases for V and 0 bases for J; bases not matched to a gene: 17. The length of the CDR3 is 18 residues. The CDR3, as DNA: TGTGCCAGTTCACTCGCCCTCAGCGGGGCCCTAGCCAAAAACATTCAGTACTTC. Translation gives CASSLALSGALAKNIQYF.

This chain joins TRBV28 and TRBJ1-2, with TRBD1 matching over 7 bases. The CDR3 has 14 amino acids. The germline gives CDR1 MDHEN, CDR2 SYDVKM. J was trimmed by 4 bases and V by 5 bases; bases with no gene match: 7. The DNA for the CDR3 is TGTGCCAGCAGTCCAACGGGACAGATCTATGGCTACACCTTC. Translating gives CASSPTGQIYGYTF.

A few counts support this clone. The chain uses TRBV4-1 and TRBJ2-1, with D possibly TRBD1 on 6 matching bases. The CDR3 covers 16 residues. Germline values: CDR1 MGHRA, CDR2 YSYEKL. V was pared by 3 bases and J by 0 bases, with 12 bases between. In DNA form, the CDR3 reads TGCGCCAGCAGCCATCCAACGGACAGCTCCTACAATGAGCAGTTCTTC. It yields the protein CASSHPTDSSYNEQFF.

This rearrangement joins TRBV11-3 to TRBJ2-7, with TRBD2 as a possible D gene (6 bases). The CDR3 runs 13 residues. Germline V gene lookup returns CDR1 SGHNT and CDR2 YENEEA. V was trimmed by 3 bases and J by 6 bases, leaving 12 bases between them. The CDR3 sequence is CASSFSRGAEQYF. CDR3 bases: TGTGCCAGCAGCTTCAGCCGCGGGGCCGAGCAGTACTTC.

This rearrangement joins TRBV6-4 to TRBJ2-2, with D possibly being TRBD1 (7 bases). Trimming removed 11 bases at V and 6 bases at J, with 19 bases between. CDR3 length equals 14 residues. Germline V CDR1 and CDR2: MRHNA, SNTAGT. CDR3 DNA: TGTGCCTCCAGGCAGGGGGAGGTGTCCGGGGAGCTGTTTTTT. The encoded protein is CASRQGEVSGELFF.

The genes are TRBV7-2 and TRBJ1-2; D is uncertain. The CDR3 spans 11 residues. CDR1 SGHTA and CDR2 FQGNSA come from the germline V gene. V lost 2 bases and J lost 8, with 6 bases in between. The CDR3 sequence: CASSLNLGYTF. The CDR3, as DNA: TGTGCCAGCAGCTTAAATCTCGGCTACACCTTC.

The count of this clone is one. This chain links TRBV11-2 with TRBJ1-1; the D gene is possibly TRBD1 (6 bases). The germline CDR1 and CDR2 sequences are SGHAT and FQNNGV. The V gene lost 1 base and the J gene lost 4 bases, with 13 bases spanning the gap. CDR3 size: 15 residues. The CDR3 protein is CASSLAFGGATEAFF. CDR3 DNA sequence: TGTGCCAGCAGCTTAGCCTTCGGGGGGGCCACTGAAGCTTTCTTT. Using reference TRBV11-2 and TRBJ1-1 for the parts outside the CDR3, the full variable domain is EAGVAQSPRYKIIEKRQSVAFWCNPISGHATLYWYQQILGQGPKLLIQFQNNGVVDDSQLPKDRFSAERLKGVDSTLKIQPAKLEDSAVYLCASSLAFGGATEAFFGQGTRLTVV.

The V gene is TRBV11-3, the J gene TRBJ2-7; 10 nucleotides line up with TRBD2. From germline, CDR1 is SGHNT and CDR2 YENEEA. The trim removed 5 bases at V and 2 bases at J, leaving 3 bases unmatched. CDR3 length: 14 amino acids. CDR3 coding DNA: TGTGCCAGCAGCCCCAGCGGGAGGGCCTACGAGCAGTACTTC. Its protein product is CASSPSGRAYEQYF.

This clone has more than one count but fewer than ten. Relative to the germline gene, one junction end is altered; a read error may explain this. This chain uses TRBV7-3 with TRBJ2-1, with TRBD1 as a possible D gene (5 bases). The CDR3 contains 13 residues. Germline-derived CDR1 and CDR2 are SGHTA and FQGTGA. The CDR3 reads CSSSLGHLYEQFF. The CDR3 bases are TGTTCCAGCAGCTTAGGACATTTATATGAGCAGTTCTTC.

CDR3 sequence reads: CASRDSGRAESEQFF. The CDR3 bases are TGTGCCAGCAGGGACAGCGGGAGGGCCGAAAGTGAGCAGTTCTTC. This chain connects TRBV14 to TRBJ2-1; 10 nucleotides match TRBD2. CDR1 and CDR2 from the germline V gene are SGHDN and FVKESK. The CDR3 is 15 residues long. J lost 9 bases, V lost 6 bases, and 11 bases had no gene match.

The rearrangement joins TRBV7-3 to TRBJ2-2, with 14 bases lining up with TRBD2. Germline CDR1 and CDR2: SGHTA and FQGTGA. J lost 4 bases, V lost 4 bases, and 8 bases had no gene match. This CDR3 contains 18 residues. The DNA for the CDR3 is TGTGCCAGCAGCTACCGACTAGCGGGAGGGCTAGGCACCGGGGAGCTGTTTTTT. As protein: CASSYRLAGGLGTGELFF.

V and J are TRBV10-3 and TRBJ2-3, with a possible D match to TRBD2 (6 bases). The V end lost 3 bases, the J end lost 3 bases, and 13 bases lay between the germline ends. The CDR3 is made up of 15 amino acids. The V gene's germline CDR1 is ENHRY and CDR2 SYGVKD. As DNA, the CDR3 is TGTGCCATCAGTGACCCCCGAGGAGGGACAGATACGCAGTATTTT. It codes for CAISDPRGGTDTQYF.

This chain uses TRBV10-3 with TRBJ2-1; TRBD2 aligns across 7 bases. Per germline, CDR1 ENHRY and CDR2 SYGVKD. J was trimmed by 7 bases and V by 4 bases; bases with no gene match: 10. The CDR3 length is 15 residues. This chain's CDR3 is CAISGLSGGENEQFF. Written as DNA, the CDR3 is TGTGCCATCAGTGGTCTATCGGGAGGCGAGAATGAGCAGTTCTTC.

The CDR3 here is CASSVRERNEQYF. As DNA, the CDR3 is TGCGCCAGCAGTGTACGGGAGAGGAACGAGCAGTACTTC. This chain links TRBV10-2 with TRBJ2-7; D is possibly TRBD2 (6 bases). The length of the CDR3 is 13 residues. Germline CDR1 WSHSY, CDR2 SAAADI. V was shortened by 4 bases and J by 5 bases, with 12 bases between the two germline ends.

The chain uses TRBV6-1 and TRBJ2-7; D possibly corresponds to TRBD1 (6 bases). Germline CDR1 MNHNS, CDR2 SASEGT. V lost 4 bases, J lost 4 bases, and 11 bases lay in between. The CDR3 is 13 residues long. The CDR3 here is CASSVGDMYEQYF. The CDR3 nucleotides are TGTGCCAGCAGTGTGGGGGACATGTACGAGCAGTACTTC.

V and J are TRBV5-6 and TRBJ2-7; TRBD1 might be the D (6 bases). Germline CDR1 SGHDT, CDR2 YYEEEE. The CDR3 length is 15 residues. V was clipped by 0 bases and J by 9 bases, with 19 bases between them. This CDR3 is CASSLDAGVLDRQYF. In DNA, the CDR3 is TGTGCCAGCAGCTTGGATGCAGGGGTGCTAGACAGGCAGTACTTC.

This clone was counted once. The chain carries TRBV6-5 and TRBJ2-1; 15 bases match TRBD2. CDR1 is MNHEY and CDR2 is SVGAGI in the germline V gene. The CDR3 sequence is 14 residues long. The V segment lost 8 bases and the J segment 6 bases; nucleotides outside the gene matches: 2. DNA for the CDR3: TGTGCCAGCGGACTAGCGGGAGGGATCAATGAGCAGTTCTTC. This encodes CASGLAGGINEQFF.

V and J are TRBV6-1 and TRBJ2-7; D unresolved. Looked up from germline, CDR1 is MNHNS and CDR2 is SASEGT. V was shortened by 4 bases and J by 2 bases, with 6 bases between the two germline ends. The CDR3 extends over 12 amino acids. The CDR3 loop reads CASSGGPYEQYF. CDR3 nucleotide sequence: TGTGCCAGCAGTGGTGGGCCCTACGAGCAGTACTTC.

The CDR3 coding sequence is TGTGCCAGCAGTGCTTGGGGCAGGGGGCCCGATACGCAGTATTTT. It specifies CASSAWGRGPDTQYF. The chain links TRBV6-1 to TRBJ2-3; 8 bases map to TRBD1. CDR1 is MNHNS and CDR2 is SASEGT in the germline V gene. The J segment lost 6 bases and the V segment lost 4 bases, leaving 9 bases of the junction unmatched. This CDR3 spans 15 amino acids.